The 18 T cell receptor beta chains presented below share a single source sample, sequenced in a study of shared clonotypes between healthy human individuals (dated by TCRdb to the early 2020s). The library relied on the immunoSEQ multiplex PCR assay. The immuneACCESS repertoire file appears here via TCRdb, limited to in-frame rearrangements. These files lack a portion of the clones; in checked studies, under half of the deficit traces to unresolved V genes, and the cause of the others is not known. In all, the sample holds more than 2 million clones, and roughly 95% of those were seen once. Roughly 0.13% of the sample is held by the ten biggest clonotypes. The sample was naive CD4+ T cells sorted from blood. Per the publication, the cell subset or site label means: CD45RA+ positively selected. The receptor set was obtained from a man between 18 and 35 years old in good health.

CDR3 loop: CAISEDPGFTEAFF. In DNA form, the CDR3 reads TGTGCCATCAGTGAGGACCCAGGGTTCACTGAAGCTTTCTTT. J is TRBJ1-1 and V is TRBV10-3; tentative D call: TRBD1 (5 bases). Germline V gives CDR1 ENHRY, CDR2 SYGVKD. This CDR3 has 14 amino acids. Between the trimmed V and J ends, which lost 2 bases and 4 bases, there was a span of 11 bases.

The chain combines TRBV5-6 with TRBJ1-1, with 8 bases that match TRBD1. Trimming removed 0 bases from V and 7 bases from J; junction bases left unmatched: 8. The CDR3 consists of 15 residues. Per germline, CDR1 SGHDT and CDR2 YYEEEE. DNA for the CDR3: TGTGCCAGCAGCTTGGGGACAGGGAGAGTGAGTGAAGCTTTCTTT. It specifies CASSLGTGRVSEAFF.

In nucleotides, the CDR3 is TGTGCCGGGGGGGGAATGAACACTGAAGCTTTCTTT. Amino acid sequence: CAGGGMNTEAFF. The chain carries TRBV10-3 and TRBJ1-1; TRBD1 might be the D (5 bases). The germline V gene encodes CDR1 ENHRY and CDR2 SYGVKD. V shed 11 bases and J shed 0 bases, with 10 bases lying between them. The CDR3 loop spans 12 amino acids.

The chain carries TRBV25-1 and TRBJ2-2, with TRBD1 identical over 8 bases. Germline V gene lookup returns CDR1 MGHDK and CDR2 SYGVNS. This CDR3 has 15 amino acids. Trimming at V came to 6 bases and at J to 2 bases, leaving 5 bases not matched to a gene. CDR3 residues: CASSRDRRNTGELFF. The CDR3, as DNA: TGTGCCAGCAGCCGGGACAGGAGAAACACCGGGGAGCTGTTTTTT.

The rearrangement links TRBV19 to TRBJ1-1; no reliable D call. Deletions cut 5 bases from V and 8 bases from J, with 15 bases between. Germline CDR1 is LNHDA and CDR2 is SQIVND (reference sequence). The CDR3 is 13 residues long. Here the CDR3 reads CASSGGMDSEAFF. CDR3 sequence (DNA): TGTGCCAGTAGTGGAGGTATGGACTCAGAAGCTTTCTTT.

With regard to this clone: The same CDR3 is also encoded by other DNA sequences in this sample. This sequence joins TRBV10-3 and TRBJ1-2; 7 positions match TRBD1. This CDR3 is built from 13 residues. Unmatched junction bases numbered 3, after V lost 6 bases and J lost 2 bases. Germline V lookup: CDR1 ENHRY, CDR2 SYGVKD. The DNA for the CDR3 is TGTGCCATCAGCGACAGGGCCAACTATGGCTACACCTTC. Its translation: CAISDRANYGYTF.

This chain links TRBV2 with TRBJ1-1; D gene uncertain. The CDR3 consists of 13 residues. Germline CDR1 is SNHLY and CDR2 is FYNNEI. V gave up 1 base and J gave up 6 bases, with 9 bases separating them. CDR3 amino acids: CASSEDTVAEAFF. CDR3 nucleotides: TGTGCCAGCAGTGAAGACACAGTTGCTGAAGCTTTCTTT.

The chain employs TRBV6-4 and TRBJ2-5; tentative D call: TRBD1 (6 bases). From germline, CDR1 is MRHNA and CDR2 SNTAGT. The CDR3 contains 15 residues. V lost 6 bases to trimming and J lost 5 bases, with 19 bases between them. In nucleotides, the CDR3 is TGTGCCAGCAGCAGAACAGGGACCCCGGGGGAGACCCAGTACTTC. It is translated as CASSRTGTPGETQYF.

The chain recombines TRBV29-1 with TRBJ1-6; 12 bases line up with TRBD1. CDR3 length: 15 residues. The trim removed 3 bases at V and 7 bases at J, leaving 4 bases unmatched. Germline loops: CDR1 SQVTM, CDR2 ANQGSEA. The CDR3 sequence: CSVEGQGAINSPLHF. CDR3 bases: TGCAGCGTTGAGGGACAGGGGGCCATCAATTCACCCCTCCACTTT.

The rearrangement uses TRBV14 and TRBJ2-2; no clear D. V lost 1 base, J lost 5 bases, and 8 bases lay in between. The germline CDR1 and CDR2 sequences are SGHDN and FVKESK. This CDR3 has 14 amino acids. The CDR3 DNA reads TGTGCCAGCAGCCAAGCAGACCGAACCGGGGAGCTGTTTTTT. Translated, it gives CASSQADRTGELFF.

As concerns this clone: Germline is not matched at one junction end, which may reflect a read error. The rearrangement uses TRBV28 and TRBJ1-5; D is possibly TRBD1 (5 bases). The CDR3 contains 17 residues. Per germline, CDR1 MDHEN and CDR2 SYDVKM. CDR3 loop: CASSLGPQGASRQPQHF. DNA of the CDR3: TGTGCCAGCAGTTTGGGGCCGCAAGGGGCGAGTCGCCAGCCACAGCATTTT.

The rearrangement uses TRBV7-9 and TRBJ2-2; 7 bases align to TRBD1. CDR1 SEHNR and CDR2 FQNEAQ come from the germline V gene (reference sequence). This CDR3 comprises 15 residues. With V trimmed by 8 bases and J by 3 bases, 9 bases remained unmatched. CDR3 sequence reads: CASRWSDRDTGELFF. The CDR3 region has the DNA TGTGCCAGCCGTTGGTCTGACAGGGACACCGGGGAGCTGTTTTTT.

The chain carries TRBV30 and TRBJ2-7, with D possibly TRBD2 on 6 matching bases. Germline CDR1 reads GTSNPN; CDR2 reads SVGIG (reference sequence). CDR3 length equals 13 residues. V lost 3 bases and J 8 bases, leaving 17 bases between the germline ends. The CDR3 is CAWSGGEVSQQYF. CDR3 DNA sequence: TGTGCCTGGAGCGGGGGAGAAGTATCGCAGCAGTACTTC.

The rearrangement links TRBV27 to TRBJ2-2; 10 bases align to TRBD1. J lost 9 bases, V lost 6 bases, and 10 bases had no gene match. This CDR3 is built from 15 residues. Germline lookup yields CDR1 MNHEY and CDR2 SMNVEV (reference sequence). This chain's CDR3 is CASRRPGQGRRELFF. CDR3 nucleotides: TGTGCCAGCAGGCGACCGGGACAGGGGAGGCGGGAGCTGTTTTTT.

The rearrangement uses TRBV14 and TRBJ2-7; 9 bases are a match to TRBD1. CDR1 and CDR2 (germline): SGHDN, FVKESK. The V and J ends lost 4 bases and 7 bases, in that order; junction bases with no gene match: 5. This CDR3 contains 13 residues. CDR3 sequence reads: CASSPGTGSEQYF. CDR3 DNA: TGTGCCAGCAGCCCCGGGACAGGGAGTGAGCAGTACTTC.

Regarding this clone: At one end, the junction sequence differs from germline, possibly due to a read error. J is TRBJ1-5 and V is TRBV5-4; D unclear. Germline V lookup: CDR1 SGHNT, CDR2 YYREEE (reference sequence). The CDR3 is 12 residues long. Here the CDR3 reads CAGSLMGQPQHF. The CDR3 nucleotides are TGTGCCGGCAGCTTAATGGGGCAGCCCCAGCATTTT.

The chain has TRBV7-9 and TRBJ1-4; 7 positions match TRBD1. The CDR3 covers 16 residues. V shed 1 base and J 5 bases; nucleotides not matched to a gene: 7. Germline V gene sequence: CDR1 SEHNR, CDR2 FQNEAQ (reference sequence). The CDR3, as DNA: TGTGCCAGCAGCTTAGACGGGGGGACAGTGAATGAAAAACTGTTTTTT. Translation: CASSLDGGTVNEKLFF.

V and J are TRBV19 and TRBJ2-7, with D possibly TRBD2 on 5 matching bases. Deletions cut 3 bases from V and 1 base from J, with 10 bases between. Germline CDR1 and CDR2: LNHDA and SQIVND (reference sequence). The CDR3 extends over 14 amino acids. The CDR3 nucleotides are TGTGCCAGTAGTATCATTGAGGGATCCTACGAGCAGTACTTC. As protein: CASSIIEGSYEQYF.